Reported below is one T cell receptor (beta chain). The antigen is not known. Included in the TCR beta cDNA libraries were unique molecular identifiers. TCRdb re-analysed the PCR reads in MiXCR, keeping a single row per CDR3 protein. The sample gives some 700,000 distinct CDR3 sequences, more than 50% of which show up once; approximately 11% is in the top ten. The record originates from a study of post-analysis software for immune sequencing data. Germline V gene data show CDR1 as KGHDR and CDR2 as SFDVKD. V dropped 3 bases and J dropped 5; count of bases not matched to a gene: 4. There are 15 residues in the CDR3. General study findings and limits: Compared with controls, patients had more of about 5 TRBV segments, including TRBV5-6, TRBV5-1 and TRBV20-1.

The sample comprised blood. The receptor was derived from a girl aged 2 to 10 with multiple sclerosis. The chain uses TRBV24-1 and TRBJ2-1; the match to TRBD2 covers 9 bases. CDR3 amino acids: CATSDVSSGNNEQFF. CDR3 sequence (DNA): TGTGCCACCAGTGATGTATCTAGCGGGAACAATGAGCAGTTCTTC.